These 6 T cell receptor beta chains were sequenced from one sample in a study of OX40 agonist ivuxolimab in advanced cancers. This table comes from immunoSEQ multiplex PCR, and its TCRdb copy is limited to in-frame clones, with some not included. The table lists around 67,000 clones, roughly 80% of them singletons. The source was CD4+ or CD8+ T cells sorted from blood, collected in a trial of the OX40 agonist ivuxolimab. These receptor sequences come from an adult with an advanced solid tumor such as melanoma, head and neck, liver or kidney cancer.

The V call is TRBV29-1, the J call TRBJ1-2; TRBD1 matches 8 bases. Germline V lookup: CDR1 SQVTM, CDR2 ANQGSEA. Trimming cost V 5 bases and J 5 bases; bases outside gene matches: 4. The CDR3 runs to 12 residues. Written as DNA, the CDR3 is TGCAGCGTTACGACAGGGGTTTATGGCTACACCTTC. It yields the protein CSVTTGVYGYTF.

The chain joins TRBV5-1 to TRBJ1-2; 7 nucleotides align to TRBD1. Germline V gives CDR1 SGHRS, CDR2 YFSETQ. This CDR3 has 16 amino acids. The junction had 13 bases not matched to a gene; V was cut back by 6 bases and J by 2 bases. CDR3 protein: CASKWDSLNANYGYTF. DNA for the CDR3: TGCGCCAGCAAGTGGGACAGTCTAAACGCCAACTATGGCTACACCTTC.

CDR3 sequence reads: CASSQTLVAGGPYEQFF. CDR3 DNA: TGCGCCAGCAGTCAAACCTTGGTAGCGGGGGGCCCCTATGAGCAGTTCTTC. The rearrangement links TRBV23-1 to TRBJ2-1; 10 bases map to TRBD2. TRBV23-1 is treated as an ORF (open reading frame) with a function not yet certain. This CDR3 has 17 amino acids. V shed 2 bases, J shed 8 bases, and the junction held 12 bases outside the gene matches.

This CDR3 reads CASSETGNTEAFF. CDR3 DNA sequence: TGTGCCAGCAGTGAAACGGGGAACACTGAAGCTTTCTTT. The chain employs TRBV2 and TRBJ1-1; D call uncertain. V was clipped by 2 bases and J by 1 base, with 5 bases between them. The germline CDR1 and CDR2 sequences are SNHLY and FYNNEI. This CDR3 has 13 amino acids.

The rearrangement uses TRBV7-2 and TRBJ1-2, with no clear D. Germline V gene data show CDR1 as SGHTA and CDR2 as FQGNSA. This CDR3 contains 12 residues. Trimming left V 1 base short and J 5 bases short, with 5 bases between. The CDR3 DNA is TGTGCCAGCAGCTTAGAAACATATGGCTACACCTTC. Translating it yields CASSLETYGYTF.

The rearrangement links TRBV6-6 to TRBJ2-1; D uncertain. V was trimmed by 2 bases and J by 6 bases, leaving 11 bases between them. This CDR3 region has 14 residues. Germline V lookup: CDR1 MNHNY, CDR2 SVGAGI (reference sequence). CDR3 sequence: CASSYLQQFNEQFF. The CDR3 DNA follows: TGTGCCAGCAGTTACCTCCAACAGTTCAATGAGCAGTTCTTC.